The rows below give T cell receptor beta chains drawn from one sample of a study of CD8 T cells in Susac syndrome. From the immunoSEQ multiplex PCR reads, TCRdb called clonotypes with MiXCR, one entry per CDR3 protein. Of fewer than 350,000 distinct CDR3 sequences in the sample, roughly 94% were seen once. Source material: CD4+ T cells from PBMCs. These receptors originate from a human donor with multiple sclerosis. CDR3s include the opening cysteine and the closing phenylalanine or tryptophan. Each record gives: clone size, J gene, V gene, D gene, CDR3 DNA, CDR3 protein. The D gene is left open where the match is weak. Clone size is shown for a subset of rows, as once, few, many or a class of expanded clone.

.	TRBJ1-1	TRBV14	.	TGTGCCAGCAGCCAAGGCCGAACCACTGAAGCTTTCTTT	CASSQGRTTEAFF
.	TRBJ2-7	TRBV27	.	TGTGCCAGCAGTCAGAAGGTGGGGCCCTACGAGCAGTACTTC	CASSQKVGPYEQYF
.	TRBJ1-4	TRBV7-8	TRBD1	TGTGCCAGCAGCTGGGTGACAGGGGAAAAACTGTTTTTT	CASSWVTGEKLFF
.	TRBJ1-5	TRBV9	.	TGTGCCAGCAGCGTAGCAAGCAATCAGCCCCAGCATTTT	CASSVASNQPQHF
.	TRBJ2-5	TRBV7-2	.	TGTGCCAGCAGTATACAGAGGATCCAAGAGACCCAGTACTTC	CASSIQRIQETQYF
.	TRBJ2-1	TRBV19	.	TGTGCCAGTACCCACGCAGGGGTCTACAATGAGCAGTTCTTC	CASTHAGVYNEQFF
.	TRBJ2-3	TRBV9	.	TGTGCCAGCAGCGCGCCTAACACAGATACGCAGTATTTT	CASSAPNTDTQYF
.	TRBJ1-1	TRBV7-2	.	TGTGCCAGCAGCTTACGCCGCCAGGGGTACGGGGACACTGAAGCTTTCTTT	CASSLRRQGYGDTEAFF
.	TRBJ2-1	TRBV7-3	.	TGTGCCAGCAGCTTAAAGTCTCCTGGGCAAGGCTGGAAGAATGAGCAGTTCTTC	CASSLKSPGQGWKNEQFF
.	TRBJ1-1	TRBV20-1	.	TGCAGTGCTAAGGGGACACCACGGGGGCAGGGCGGTGAAGTTTTCTTT	CSAKGTPRGQGGEVFF
.	TRBJ2-1	TRBV28	TRBD2	TGTGCCAGCAGCGGAGCGGGGGGCGCCTACAATGAGCAGTTCTTC	CASSGAGGAYNEQFF
.	TRBJ2-5	TRBV30	.	TGTGCCTGGACCAGTTGGACCTCCCTATCGACCCAGTACTTC	CAWTSWTSLSTQYF
.	TRBJ2-2	TRBV12-3/TRBV12-4	TRBD2	TGTGCCAGCAAGAGCGGGGGGGGCTCCACCGGGGAGCTGTTTTTT	CASKSGGGSTGELFF
.	TRBJ2-5	TRBV5-4	.	TGTGCCAGCAGCACGAGATTAGCGGAGACCCAGTACTTC	CASSTRLAETQYF
few	TRBJ2-2	TRBV7-8	.	TGTGCCAGCAGCTTAGGGGGGGTCAACGCCGGGGAGCTGTTTTTT	CASSLGGVNAGELFF
.	TRBJ1-2	TRBV29-1	.	TGCAGCGTTGAATCTGGGCAGGAAGGCTACACCTTC	CSVESGQEGYTF
.	TRBJ2-7	TRBV7-6	TRBD2	TGTGCCAGCAGCTTAGGCGGGAGGGCCTACGAGCAGTACTTC	CASSLGGRAYEQYF
.	TRBJ2-7	TRBV7-2	.	TGTGCCAGCAGCATAGGGACAGCGGGTAACTACGAGCAGTACTTC	CASSIGTAGNYEQYF
.	TRBJ1-6	TRBV9	.	TGTGCCAGCAGCGTAGGGGGAAGGAATAATTCACCCCTCCACTTT	CASSVGGRNNSPLHF
.	TRBJ2-3	TRBV20-1	TRBD2	TGCAGTGCTAGGACTAGCGGGAGAGCAGATACGCAGTATTTT	CSARTSGRADTQYF
.	TRBJ2-5	TRBV6-2/TRBV6-3	TRBD2	TGTGCCAGCAGTTACTCAGGACTAGCGGAAACCCAAGAGACCCAGTACTTC	CASSYSGLAETQETQYF
.	TRBJ1-1	TRBV21-1	.	TGTGCCAGCAGCAAAAGCCCTGGGACGGGCGATAACACTGAAGCTTTCTTT	CASSKSPGTGDNTEAFF
.	TRBJ2-1	TRBV29-1	.	TGCAGCGCGGACAGATCCAATGAGCAGTTCTTC	CSADRSNEQFF
.	TRBJ2-7	TRBV15	.	TGTGCCACCAGCAGAGGGACAGCTTCGCCTCCCCCCTACGAGCAGTACTTC	CATSRGTASPPPYEQYF
once	TRBJ2-3	TRBV14	TRBD2	TGTGCCAGCAGCCATCCTGGACTAGCTAGCACAGATACGCAGTATTTT	CASSHPGLASTDTQYF
.	TRBJ2-5	TRBV5-1	TRBD2	TGCGCCAGCAGCTTTAGCGGGAGCGGGGTCGGAGAGACCCAGTACTTC	CASSFSGSGVGETQYF
.	TRBJ2-1	TRBV10-3	TRBD2	TGTGCCATCAGTGGGACTAGCGGGAGGGCCTCCTACAATGAGCAGTTCTTC	CAISGTSGRASYNEQFF
.	TRBJ2-2	TRBV11-2	TRBD2	TGTGCCAGCAGGCGGACTAGCGGGAGGACTACCGGGGAGCTGTTTTTT	CASRRTSGRTTGELFF
.	TRBJ1-2	TRBV7-9	.	TGTGCCAGCAGCTTAGCGCGGACGGCGACGGCTGGCTACACCTTC	CASSLARTATAGYTF
.	TRBJ1-2	TRBV12-3/TRBV12-4	.	TGTGCCAGCAGTTCCCAGGGTAAAGGCTACACCTTC	CASSSQGKGYTF
.	TRBJ1-5	TRBV5-1	TRBD1	TGCGCCAGCAGCTTCCAACAGGGGGGCAAGGGTAGTCAGCCCCAGCATTTT	CASSFQQGGKGSQPQHF
.	TRBJ1-1	TRBV25-1	.	TGTGCCAGCAGCCAAACCGGGACATCGAACACTGAAGCTTTCTTT	CASSQTGTSNTEAFF
.	TRBJ1-4	TRBV30	.	TGTGCCTGGATGAGCAAGGCTCGTGGGTTTAAACTGTTTTTT	CAWMSKARGFKLFF
.	TRBJ2-7	TRBV7-9	.	TGTGCCAGCAGCTTGATCGGCAGGAGGGCCTACGAGCAGTACTTC	CASSLIGRRAYEQYF
.	TRBJ2-1	TRBV18	TRBD1	TGTGCCAGCTCACCACCGGGGACAGGGGTTTGGAATGAGCAGTTCTTC	CASSPPGTGVWNEQFF
few	TRBJ2-7	TRBV5-1	TRBD1	TGCGCCAGCAGCGTCGGGACAGTTTACTACGAGCAGTACTTC	CASSVGTVYYEQYF
.	TRBJ2-5	TRBV7-2	TRBD2	TGTGCCAGCAGCTCCCCTAGCGGGAGGTTGGGGACCCAGTACTTC	CASSSPSGRLGTQYF
.	TRBJ1-4	TRBV7-9	.	TGTGCCAGCAGCCCCTCGTCGCGAGCAACTAATGAAAAACTGTTTTTT	CASSPSSRATNEKLFF
.	TRBJ2-5	TRBV12-3/TRBV12-4	TRBD2	TGTGCCAGCAGTTTCGGTAGCGGGAACGGGGAAGAGACCCAGTACTTC	CASSFGSGNGEETQYF
.	TRBJ1-6	TRBV6-4	.	TGTGCCAGCAGTGTAGAGGGACTGACAAATTCACCCCTCCACTTT	CASSVEGLTNSPLHF
.	TRBJ2-2	TRBV5-1	.	TGCGCCAGCAGCTTGGGGGACATAGCGTACACCGGGGAGCTGTTTTTT	CASSLGDIAYTGELFF
.	TRBJ1-2	TRBV13	.	TGTGCCAGCAGCCCCACGGGGTCACTCACGAGCTACACCTTC	CASSPTGSLTSYTF
.	TRBJ2-3	TRBV15	.	TGTGCCACCAGCAGAGCCTGGAGGGGGAGAGGCAGCACAGATACGCAGTATTTT	CATSRAWRGRGSTDTQYF
.	TRBJ1-5	TRBV5-6	.	TGTGCCAGCAGCCTGACAGCGGCTAGCAATCAGCCCCAGCATTTT	CASSLTAASNQPQHF
.	TRBJ2-1	TRBV5-1	TRBD2	TGCGCCAGCAGTGCACTAGCGCCGGGAGTGAATGAGCAGTTCTTC	CASSALAPGVNEQFF
.	TRBJ2-2	TRBV5-1	.	TGCGCCAGCAGCGCTAGACCGGGGGAAGGGGAGCTGTTTTTT	CASSARPGEGELFF
.	TRBJ1-1	TRBV5-8	.	TGTGCCAGCTTAAGCCCGGCAGGGAGCACTGAAGCTTTCTTT	CASLSPAGSTEAFF
.	TRBJ2-1	TRBV20-1	TRBD1	TGCAGTGCCCCAGGACAGGGCTCCTACAATGAGCAGTTCTTC	CSAPGQGSYNEQFF
once	TRBJ1-2	TRBV6-5	.	TGTGCCAGCAGTCCCGGCGGGGGGACCTACACCTTC	CASSPGGGTYTF
.	TRBJ2-7	TRBV9	TRBD2	TGTGCCAGCAGCCCAGATGGGAGGGCCTACGAGCAGTACTTC	CASSPDGRAYEQYF
.	TRBJ2-7	TRBV10-3	.	TGTGCCATCAGTGAGTATTCCGGGGCCTACGAGCAGTACTTC	CAISEYSGAYEQYF
.	TRBJ2-4	TRBV9	TRBD1	TGTGCCAGCAGCGCAGGACAGGGGCTAATCAAAAACATTCAGTACTTC	CASSAGQGLIKNIQYF
.	TRBJ2-3	TRBV18	.	TGTGCCAGCTCACGGGATCAAACAGATACGCAGTATTTT	CASSRDQTDTQYF
.	TRBJ1-2	TRBV18	.	TGTGCCAGCTCGTCGGGACGGAAAGTTGATGGCTACACCTTC	CASSSGRKVDGYTF
.	TRBJ1-3	TRBV5-1	TRBD1	TGCGCCAGCAGCACGGGGGACAGGGACCGTGGAAACACCATATATTTT	CASSTGDRDRGNTIYF